This TCR beta chain came from a study of shared clonotypes between healthy human individuals. Some clones are missing from TCRdb's copy, which holds only in-frame ones; the method was immunoSEQ multiplex PCR. The sample has around 500,000 clones, around 80% seen once. Study results and caveats: In having few donors, the study represented limited genetic and exposure-history diversity. The sole specimen, blood, was sampled, and tissue repertoires likely differ.

The CDR3 has 14 amino acids. Germline V gene sequence: CDR1 LNHDA, CDR2 SQIVND (reference sequence). V was cut by 1 base and J by 1 base, with 8 bases left in between. Every donor was a Caucasian adult from Nashville, Tennessee. To note about this clone: Its antigen is currently unknown.

The receptor's source is a woman between 35 and 50 years old in good health. Some clones in this sample may be carry-over from other donors' samples. Sequenced: PBMCs. The chain links TRBV19 to TRBJ2-7; TRBD1 is a possible D gene (5 bases). The CDR3 protein is CASSIGRQSYEQYF. The CDR3 nucleotides read TGTGCCAGTAGTATAGGTCGACAGTCCTACGAGCAGTACTTC.